The clone carrying this TCR beta chain occurred a few times. No antigen is known for it. The donors, aged about 6 to 95, were healthy Caucasians from Russia. It was approximately 9 milliliters of peripheral blood that were drawn from each donor. Trimming removed 0 bases from V and 8 bases from J, with 9 bases in between. The germline gives CDR1 MNHEY, CDR2 SMNVEV (reference sequence). CDR3 length: 13 residues. Through a sample-barcoded 5' primer and a J-beta primer mix, a second PCR was run for roughly 7 to 11 cycles. TCRdb re-derived calls from the 5' RACE reads in MiXCR, one entry per CDR3 protein. The table records hundreds of thousands of distinct CDR3 sequences, about half of them present only once. This specimen belongs to a study of blood T cells in healthy people across ages. Findings and caveats of the study: Since the PBMCs were unsorted, naive and antigen-experienced cells could not be conclusively compared. The fall in TCR beta diversity per million T cells was roughly linear with age.

J is TRBJ2-3 and V is TRBV27; D may be TRBD2 (6 bases). The source material was blood. The TCR was taken from a woman aged 55-70 years in good health. This CDR3 reads CASSLSPEGTQYF. DNA of the CDR3: TGTGCCAGCAGTTTATCTCCGGAGGGTACGCAGTATTTT.